The 2 T cell receptor beta chains below all came from one sample that was sequenced in a study of blood T cell repertoires in COVID-19. Measured with immunoSEQ multiplex PCR; TCRdb has only the in-frame clones, and not every one. The profile shows over 200,000 clones, around 75% of them singletons. Sequencing used peripheral blood. These receptors all come from a human donor in a cohort sampled during active COVID-19.

This chain uses TRBV20-1 with TRBJ1-2, with 7 bases that match TRBD1. The CDR3 spans 14 residues. Germline CDR1 is DFQATT and CDR2 is SNEGSKA (reference sequence). J was trimmed by 4 bases and V by 3 bases; bases with no gene match: 8. CDR3 amino acids: CSASRVRGAYGYTF. CDR3 nucleotides: TGCAGTGCTAGTAGGGTCAGGGGGGCCTATGGCTACACCTTC.

This chain joins TRBV28 and TRBJ1-5; 7 bases fit TRBD1. Germline assignment: CDR1 MDHEN and CDR2 SYDVKM. The CDR3 length is 18 residues. The V gene end was trimmed by 8 bases and the J gene end by 3 bases; junction bases not matched to a gene: 19. The CDR3 protein is CASRRQGLPSSFNQPQHF. The CDR3 DNA follows: TGTGCCAGCCGCAGACAGGGCCTGCCCTCTAGTTTCAATCAGCCCCAGCATTTT.